The 20 T cell receptor beta chains below come from one sample, sequenced in a study of T cells in Graves' hyperthyroidism and ophthalmopathy. The TCR beta CDR3 regions underwent amplification using RNA transcripts as the source. HTBI primers were used for first-round RT-PCR of the TCR CDR3. TCRdb analysed the multiplex PCR reads with MiXCR anew, one entry per CDR3 protein. Of about 700,000 distinct CDR3 sequences in the sample, about 15% were seen once. Sequenced input: blood. All receptors derive from a woman younger than 30 with Graves' hyperthyroidism.

This clonotype was detected ten times or more. V usage is TRBV12-3 or TRBV12-4 and J usage is TRBJ2-7, with D perhaps being TRBD1 or TRBD2 (6 bases each). This CDR3 spans 14 amino acids. Trimming stripped 7 bases from V and 2 bases from J, with 15 bases between. In DNA, the CDR3 is TGTGCCAGCACCCCCAAGGGGGGACCCTACGAGCAGTACTTC. It translates to CASTPKGGPYEQYF.

This clonotype was found a few times. CDR3: CSVKSPSGQPYEQYF. The CDR3 nucleotides read TGCAGCGTTAAAAGCCCATCGGGACAACCCTACGAGCAGTACTTC. This sequence joins TRBV29-1 and TRBJ2-7; tentative D call: TRBD1 (6 bases). Germline V CDR1 and CDR2: SQVTM, ANQGSEA. The CDR3 is made up of 15 amino acids. The V and J ends lost 5 bases and 2 bases respectively, with 19 bases between them.

This clonotype was detected ten times or more. The V and J genes are TRBV12-3 or TRBV12-4 and TRBJ2-1; TRBD2 might be the D (6 bases). The CDR3 runs to 13 residues. The V end was cut by 8 bases, the J end by 0 bases, with 8 bases between. CDR3 in amino acids: CASGTASYNEQFF. DNA of the CDR3: TGTGCCAGCGGGACTGCCTCCTACAATGAGCAGTTCTTC.

This clonotype was recorded many times. The gene calls are TRBV7-2 and TRBJ2-3; maybe TRBD2 (5 bases). The V gene's germline CDR1 is SGHTA and CDR2 FQGNSA. This CDR3 region has 14 residues. Deletions cut 3 bases from V and 0 bases from J, with 7 bases between. In DNA, the CDR3 is TGTGCCAGCAGCTTGTCGGGGAGCACAGATACGCAGTATTTT. Translated, it gives CASSLSGSTDTQYF.

This clonotype was detected only a few times. J is TRBJ1-4 and V is TRBV5-1; no clear D. This CDR3 has 16 residues. CDR1 is SGHRS and CDR2 is YFSETQ in the germline V gene. Trimming cost V 4 bases and J 6 bases, with 19 bases left between them. The CDR3 sequence is CASSPTLLEGHEKLFF. For the CDR3, the DNA is TGCGCCAGCAGCCCCACTCTTTTAGAAGGCCATGAAAAACTGTTTTTT.

The chain is built from TRBV6-1 and TRBJ2-2; TRBD2 is a possible D gene (6 bases). Trimming cost V 10 bases and J 4 bases, with 16 bases left between them. The germline gives CDR1 MNHNS, CDR2 SASEGT. CDR3 size: 14 residues. The CDR3 loop is CATGGGMLTGELFF. Here the CDR3 DNA reads TGTGCCACCGGTGGCGGGATGCTCACCGGGGAGCTGTTTTTT.

This clonotype has only a few counts. The gene calls are TRBV7-9 and TRBJ2-7, with D maybe TRBD1 (5 bases). CDR3 length: 15 residues. V lost 1 base to trimming and J lost 5 bases, with 15 bases between them. CDR1 and CDR2 from the germline V gene are SEHNR and FQNEAQ (reference sequence). CDR3 bases: TGTGCCAGCAGCTTAGGCTTTGGGGCAGCAGACGAGCAGTACTTC. Translating it yields CASSLGFGAADEQYF.

This clonotype was recorded many times. The gene calls are TRBV2 and TRBJ2-1; 12 bases match TRBD2. After removal of 3 bases from V and 10 bases from J, the junction contained 13 bases not matched to a gene. The germline V gene encodes CDR1 SNHLY and CDR2 FYNNEI. The CDR3 has 17 amino acids. This CDR3 is CASSEDQVLAGGKEQFF. The CDR3 region has the DNA TGTGCCAGCAGTGAGGATCAGGTACTAGCGGGAGGTAAGGAGCAGTTCTTC.

This clonotype was observed at least ten times. This rearrangement joins TRBV12-3 or TRBV12-4 to TRBJ2-1, with D maybe TRBD2 (7 bases). The CDR3 consists of 15 residues. Trimming removed 0 bases from V and 7 bases from J, with 13 bases in between. The CDR3 loop reads CASSLARGGGNEQFF. CDR3 bases: TGTGCCAGCAGTTTAGCGCGAGGGGGGGGGAATGAGCAGTTCTTC.

The rearrangement uses TRBV3-1 and TRBJ2-3; 12 positions match TRBD2. The length of the CDR3 is 18 residues. V lost 0 bases and J lost 3; bases outside the gene matches: 7. CDR1 and CDR2 (germline): LGHDT, YNNKEL (reference sequence). DNA for the CDR3: TGTGCCAGCAGCCAAGACCCCAGACTAGCGGGAGTAACAGATACGCAGTATTTT. Translated: CASSQDPRLAGVTDTQYF.

On this clonotype: A read error is likely, as this CDR3 ends without the conserved phenylalanine or tryptophan. The V gene is TRBV18, the J gene TRBJ2-5; TRBD1 matches at 9 bases. With 5 bases clipped from V and 5 bases from J, the junction kept 9 bases outside the gene matches. The CDR3 extends over 15 amino acids. The V gene's germline CDR1 is KGHSH and CDR2 LQKENI. The CDR3 DNA follows: TGTGCCAGCTCAGCACAAGGACAGGGGCGGGAGACCCAGTACCTC. The encoded protein is CASSAQGQGRETQYL.

This clonotype was recorded many times. The V and J genes are TRBV27 and TRBJ1-5; 8 bases are shared with TRBD1. Trimming took 5 bases from V and 3 from J; bases not matched to a gene: 3. The CDR3 is 14 amino acids. Germline loops: CDR1 MNHEY, CDR2 SMNVEV (reference sequence). CDR3 loop: CASSVTGVNQPQHF. CDR3 DNA sequence: TGTGCCAGCAGTGTGACAGGGGTCAATCAGCCCCAGCATTTT.

The sample holds many counts of this clonotype. The gene calls are TRBV7-9 and TRBJ2-1, with D possibly being TRBD1 (5 bases). CDR3 size: 15 residues. CDR1 and CDR2 (germline): SEHNR, FQNEAQ (reference sequence). The V end was cut by 1 base, the J end by 4 bases, with 11 bases between. CDR3 amino acids: CASSLEGIWYNEQFF. CDR3 DNA sequence: TGTGCCAGCAGCTTAGAGGGGATCTGGTACAATGAGCAGTTCTTC.

This clonotype was recorded many times. The V call is TRBV18, the J call TRBJ2-3; 12 nucleotides match TRBD2. The CDR3 has 15 residues. Trimming removed 0 bases from V and 10 bases from J; junction bases left unmatched: 5. Germline lookup yields CDR1 KGHSH and CDR2 LQKENI. CDR3 sequence: CASSPPWTSGNSQYF. In DNA form, the CDR3 reads TGTGCCAGCTCACCACCCTGGACTAGCGGGAATTCGCAGTATTTT.

This clonotype was observed a few times. The chain links TRBV24-1 to TRBJ2-1; 10 bases are shared with TRBD2. CDR1 KGHDR and CDR2 SFDVKD come from the germline V gene. The V segment lost 5 bases and the J segment 4 bases; nucleotides outside the gene matches: 10. The CDR3 contains 17 residues. CDR3 DNA sequence: TGTGCCACCAGTGTTAATGCACCGGGACTAGCGTACAATGAGCAGTTCTTC. Its protein is CATSVNAPGLAYNEQFF.

This clonotype was detected many times. The CDR3 DNA sequence: TGTGCCAGCAGTCCACAGGGGGCCCACACAGATACGCAGTATTTT. This encodes CASSPQGAHTDTQYF. The genes are TRBV12-3 or TRBV12-4 and TRBJ2-3; 9 bases align to TRBD1. This CDR3 contains 15 residues. Losses at the gene ends were 5 bases for V and 2 bases for J; bases not matched to a gene: 5.

This clonotype was seen a few times. This sequence joins TRBV12-3 or TRBV12-4 and TRBJ2-2, with TRBD1 matching over 8 bases. J gave up 6 bases and V 5 bases, and 5 bases lay outside the gene matches. The CDR3 is 14 amino acids. CDR3 loop: CASSTSGGPGELFF. The CDR3 region has the DNA TGTGCCAGCAGTACCTCAGGGGGCCCCGGGGAGCTGTTTTTT.

This clonotype was recorded at least ten times. The chain carries TRBV20-1 and TRBJ2-1, with 13 positions matching TRBD2. The length of the CDR3 is 17 residues. Germline CDR1 DFQATT, CDR2 SNEGSKA (reference sequence). V lost 7 bases, J lost 7 bases, and 16 bases stayed unmatched. The DNA for the CDR3 is TGCAGTGTTCCCGGACTAGCGGGAGACAGAGGCGCGAATGAGCAGTTCTTC. It yields the protein CSVPGLAGDRGANEQFF.

This clonotype was recorded at least ten times. The chain links TRBV5-5 to TRBJ1-1, with 9 nucleotides matching TRBD1. This CDR3 has 17 amino acids. J lost 4 bases, V lost 4 bases, and 14 bases had no gene match. Per the germline V gene, CDR1 is SGHKS and CDR2 is YYEKEE (reference sequence). This chain's CDR3 is CASSDYHRGRSSTEAFF. CDR3 DNA: TGTGCCAGCAGCGACTACCACAGGGGGCGATCATCCACTGAAGCTTTCTTT.

This clonotype was detected many times. The chain couples TRBV18 to TRBJ1-5; 8 nucleotides agree with TRBD1. This CDR3 comprises 18 residues. With 2 bases clipped from V and 2 bases from J, the junction kept 11 bases outside the gene matches. Per germline, CDR1 KGHSH and CDR2 LQKENI. The CDR3 nucleotides read TGTGCCAGCTCACCAGCCCCCCCAGGGGGCAGGGGCAATCAGCCCCAGCATTTT. Residues: CASSPAPPGGRGNQPQHF.